This is a list of T cell receptor beta chains from one sample in a study of T cell responses to AZD1222 COVID-19 vaccine. The assay was immunoSEQ multiplex PCR, and TCRdb's table has in-frame clones only and misses some. The top ten hold 3.3% of the sample, which has roughly 80,000 clones, roughly nine tenths seen once. The sequencing used peripheral blood, collected 28 days after the second AZD1222 dose. The receptors were gathered from an adult who received the AZD1222 COVID-19 vaccine. Both conserved end residues are part of each CDR3. A D gene is named only where the DNA matches it firmly. A row's size may be missing; if present it is once, few, many or a size class.

j_call d_call clone_size v_call cdr3_aa cdr3_nt
TRBJ1-2 - - TRBV3-1/TRBV3-2 CASSQNRAATYGYTF TGTGCCAGCAGCCAGAACAGGGCCGCGACGTATGGCTACACCTTC
TRBJ2-1 TRBD1 - TRBV4-1 CASSQRVVTGNEQFF TGCGCCAGCAGCCAAAGGGTCGTGACAGGGAATGAGCAGTTCTTC
TRBJ2-2 - - TRBV24-1 CATSDFGSGTGELFF TGTGCCACCAGTGATTTTGGGTCCGGCACCGGGGAGCTGTTTTTT
TRBJ1-4 - - TRBV5-1 CASSFGKGKVVEKLFF TGCGCCAGCAGCTTCGGGAAGGGGAAAGTTGTGGAAAAACTGTTTTTT
TRBJ1-2 - - TRBV30 CAWSGNYGYTF TGTGCCTGGTCAGGTAACTATGGCTACACCTTC
TRBJ2-7 - - TRBV6-5 CASSPSGYEQYF TGTGCCAGCAGTCCCAGCGGCTACGAGCAGTACTTC
TRBJ1-1 - - TRBV7-9 CASSLTLNTEAFF TGTGCCAGCAGCTTAACACTCAACACTGAAGCTTTCTTT
TRBJ1-2 TRBD1 - TRBV27 CASSLTGEDGYTF TGTGCCAGCAGTTTGACAGGGGAGGATGGCTACACCTTC
TRBJ2-1 - once TRBV6-6 CASRGPTNEQFF TGTGCCAGCAGGGGGCCCACCAATGAGCAGTTCTTC
TRBJ2-7 - - TRBV27 CASSLAGSYEQYF TGTGCCAGCAGTTTAGCGGGGTCCTACGAGCAGTACTTC
TRBJ1-1 - - TRBV19 CASSVPYSNTEAFF TGTGCCAGTAGTGTACCCTACTCGAACACTGAAGCTTTCTTT
TRBJ1-5 TRBD1 - TRBV7-8 CASSVQGARSNQPQHF TGTGCCAGCAGCGTACAGGGGGCGAGGAGCAATCAGCCCCAGCATTTT
TRBJ1-6 - - TRBV15 CATSPRGNPNSPLHF TGTGCCACCAGCCCCAGGGGCAACCCTAATTCACCCCTCCACTTT
TRBJ2-7 - - TRBV5-4 CASSQGPRKEQYF TGTGCCAGCAGCCAAGGACCCCGGAAGGAGCAGTACTTC
TRBJ1-1 - - TRBV6-2/TRBV6-3 CASSYSKGTEAFF TGTGCCAGCAGTTACTCGAAGGGCACTGAAGCTTTCTTT
TRBJ1-4 - - TRBV10-3 CAISESGGNELFF TGTGCCATCAGTGAGTCTGGGGGAAACGAGCTGTTTTTT
TRBJ1-1 - - TRBV7-9 CASSRQGRGEGDFF TGTGCCAGCAGCCGGCAGGGTAGGGGTGAGGGAGATTTCTTT
TRBJ1-3 TRBD1 - TRBV6-5 CATYRQGSGNTIYF TGTGCCACCTACCGACAGGGCTCTGGAAACACCATATATTTT
TRBJ2-7 - once TRBV6-6 CASSPPGRGTYEQYF TGTGCCAGCAGTCCCCCGGGACGGGGGACCTACGAGCAGTACTTC
TRBJ1-2 TRBD1 - TRBV27 CASHSTGTNLYGYTF TGTGCCAGTCACTCGACAGGGACCAATTTGTATGGCTACACCTTC
TRBJ2-3 TRBD2 few TRBV9 CASSPRTSGGSTDTQYF TGTGCCAGCAGCCCTCGGACTAGCGGGGGCAGCACAGATACGCAGTATTTT
TRBJ2-6 - - TRBV5-1 CASRDGGSSGANVLTF TGCGCCAGCAGGGATGGGGGATCCTCTGGGGCCAACGTCCTGACTTTC